Below are 32 T cell receptor beta chains sequenced from a single sample in a study of T cell responses to AZD1222 COVID-19 vaccine. The data were produced by immunoSEQ multiplex PCR, yet TCRdb's version contains in-frame clones alone and is incomplete. The table includes roughly 120,000 clones, approximately 84% detected once. This sample comprised peripheral blood, obtained on day 0 of AZD1222 vaccination. Receptors were obtained from an adult in good health.

The V and J genes are TRBV10-3 and TRBJ1-6; D uncertain. Trimming took off 8 bases at V and 3 bases at J, with 8 bases between the two ends. CDR1 and CDR2 (germline): ENHRY, SYGVKD. This CDR3 is built from 13 residues. The CDR3 reads CAIAESYNSPLHF. The CDR3 DNA is TGTGCCATCGCGGAGAGCTATAATTCACCCCTCCACTTT.

This clone was seen just once. The rearrangement uses TRBV29-1 and TRBJ2-3, with TRBD2 as a possible D gene (6 bases). The length of the CDR3 is 13 residues. V lost 6 bases to trimming and J lost 6 bases, with 16 bases between them. In germline, CDR1 is SQVTM, CDR2 ANQGSEA. CDR3 sequence (DNA): TGCAGCGTCCCAACCGGCCGGGAGGATACGCAGTATTTT. Protein: CSVPTGREDTQYF.

The chain recombines TRBV5-1 with TRBJ2-7, with D perhaps being TRBD1 or TRBD2 (5 bases each). Trimming shortened V by 1 base and J by 2 bases, and 22 bases separated the two germline ends. The V gene's germline CDR1 is SGHRS and CDR2 YFSETQ. The CDR3 is 18 amino acids. The CDR3 DNA is TGCGCCAGCAGCTTGTCGGGGACGCAAAGTTATAGGGCCTACGAGCAGTACTTC. This gives the protein CASSLSGTQSYRAYEQYF.

The chain is built from TRBV2 and TRBJ2-7, with 10 nucleotides matching TRBD1. The ends lost 7 bases at V and 0 bases at J; junction bases unmatched: 3. In germline, CDR1 is SNHLY, CDR2 FYNNEI. This CDR3 has 14 amino acids. This CDR3 reads CASTGQGSSYEQYF. The CDR3 nucleotides read TGTGCCAGCACGGGACAGGGGAGCTCCTACGAGCAGTACTTC.

The chain recombines TRBV2 with TRBJ2-1; 14 positions agree with TRBD2. Germline V gene lookup returns CDR1 SNHLY and CDR2 FYNNEI. With V trimmed by 6 bases and J by 8 bases, 3 bases remained unmatched. This CDR3 is built from 14 residues. CDR3 region: CASRGTSGSDEQFF. Written as DNA, the CDR3 is TGTGCCAGCAGGGGGACTAGCGGGAGCGATGAGCAGTTCTTC.

The V gene is TRBV5-4, the J gene TRBJ2-7, with 8 bases matching TRBD1. Germline trimming cut 0 bases from V and 2 bases from J; bases unmatched to any gene: 7. Germline assignment: CDR1 SGHNT and CDR2 YYREEE (reference sequence). The CDR3 is made up of 16 amino acids. Written as DNA, the CDR3 is TGTGCCAGCAGCTTGGGTGGGACAGGAACCACCTACGAGCAGTACTTC. Residues: CASSLGGTGTTYEQYF.

There are a few counts of this clone. This sequence joins TRBV19 and TRBJ1-2; maybe TRBD1 (5 bases). V shed 6 bases and J shed 5 bases, with 16 bases lying between them. Germline V gene sequence: CDR1 LNHDA, CDR2 SQIVND (reference sequence). This CDR3 is 14 amino acids long. CDR3 region: CASSQRGIIYGYTF. CDR3 nucleotides: TGTGCCAGTAGCCAGAGGGGAATCATTTATGGCTACACCTTC.

This rearrangement joins TRBV28 to TRBJ2-7; 8 nucleotides agree with TRBD1. The CDR3 consists of 14 residues. Germline V gene lookup returns CDR1 MDHEN and CDR2 SYDVKM. V dropped 8 bases and J dropped 3; count of bases not matched to a gene: 9. The CDR3 region is CASHPGTGDYEQYF. As DNA, the CDR3 is TGTGCCAGCCATCCTGGGACAGGAGACTACGAGCAGTACTTC.

The V call is TRBV19, the J call TRBJ1-1, with D unresolved. Looked up from germline, CDR1 is LNHDA and CDR2 is SQIVND (reference sequence). V lost 6 bases and J 3 bases, leaving 14 bases between the germline ends. The CDR3 covers 14 residues. The CDR3 DNA sequence: TGTGCCAGTAGCCATGTGGGGATCGACACTGAAGCTTTCTTT. Translating it yields CASSHVGIDTEAFF.

This clone showed up just once. This chain's CDR3 is CASSFDPGTGEKLFF. The CDR3 DNA sequence: TGCGCCAGCAGCTTTGACCCGGGGACAGGGGAAAAACTGTTTTTT. The rearrangement uses TRBV5-1 and TRBJ1-4, with TRBD1 identical over 9 bases. The CDR3 is made up of 15 amino acids. Looked up from germline, CDR1 is SGHRS and CDR2 is YFSETQ. Unmatched junction bases numbered 7, after V lost 2 bases and J lost 8 bases.

The sample holds one count of this clone. The chain couples TRBV19 to TRBJ2-7; D might be TRBD1 or TRBD2, each matching 5 bases. V gave up 7 bases and J gave up 4 bases, with 23 bases separating them. The germline V gene has CDR1 LNHDA and CDR2 SQIVND (reference sequence). This CDR3 is 16 amino acids long. The chain's CDR3 is CASMRTGRGALYEQYF. As DNA, the CDR3 is TGTGCCAGTATGAGGACGGGACGGGGCGCATTGTACGAGCAGTACTTC.

The V call is TRBV28, the J call TRBJ1-5, with unresolved D. Looked up from germline, CDR1 is MDHEN and CDR2 is SYDVKM. Trimming removed 5 bases at V and 7 bases at J, with 6 bases between. CDR3 length: 11 residues. CDR3 nucleotide sequence: TGTGCCAGCAGTGACTACCAGCCCCAGCATTTT. Encoded protein: CASSDYQPQHF.

This sequence joins TRBV19 and TRBJ1-1, with a tentative D call TRBD1 (5 bases). In germline, CDR1 is LNHDA, CDR2 SQIVND (reference sequence). The CDR3 runs 10 residues. With 6 bases removed from V and 7 bases from J, the gap between germline ends came to 6 bases. This CDR3 is CASRRGEAFF. DNA for the CDR3: TGTGCCAGTAGAAGGGGTGAAGCTTTCTTT.

This CDR3 is CASSLRQYNSPLHF. CDR3 DNA: TGTGCCAGCAGTTTACGGCAGTATAATTCACCCCTCCACTTT. The chain recombines TRBV27 with TRBJ1-6, with no clear D. Germline CDR1 and CDR2: MNHEY and SMNVEV (reference sequence). The CDR3 extends over 14 amino acids. V dropped 2 bases and J dropped 4 bases, with 6 bases sitting between them.

The chain uses TRBV19 and TRBJ1-5, with D unclear. Germline V CDR1 and CDR2: LNHDA, SQIVND (reference sequence). Trimming removed 9 bases from V and 7 bases from J, with 13 bases in between. This CDR3 has 12 residues. CDR3 residues: CASLNTGQPQHF. The CDR3 DNA reads as TGTGCCAGCCTGAATACGGGACAGCCCCAGCATTTT. Combining the CDR3 with reference TRBV19 and TRBJ1-5 gives the whole variable domain DGGITQSPKYLFRKEGQNVTLSCEQNLNHDAMYWYRQDPGQGLRLIYYSQIVNDFQKGDIAEGYSVSREKKESFPLTVTSAQKNPTAFYLCASLNTGQPQHFGDGTRLSIL.

The chain links TRBV15 to TRBJ1-2, with TRBD1 matching 7 bases. J gave up 6 bases and V 2 bases, and 12 bases lay outside the gene matches. The CDR3 consists of 16 residues. Germline loops: CDR1 LNHNV, CDR2 YYDKDF (reference sequence). The DNA for the CDR3 is TGTGCCACCAGCAGACACGACAGGGTGTTTAGGGATGGCTACACCTTC. It encodes CATSRHDRVFRDGYTF. The entire variable domain, with the rest obtained from reference TRBV15 and TRBJ1-2, is as follows: DAMVIQNPRYQVTQFGKPVTLSCSQTLNHNVMYWYQQKSSQAPKLLFHYYDKDFNNEADTPDNFQSRRPNTSFCFLDIRSPGLGDTAMYLCATSRHDRVFRDGYTFGSGTRLTVV.

The chain carries TRBV5-4 and TRBJ2-5, with TRBD2 matching over 10 bases. Germline CDR1 reads SGHNT; CDR2 reads YYREEE (reference sequence). Losses at the gene ends were 4 bases for V and 4 bases for J; bases not matched to a gene: 13. The CDR3 spans 17 residues. The CDR3 is CASSQVYGSGRSETQYF. The CDR3 DNA reads TGTGCCAGCAGCCAGGTGTACGGTAGCGGGAGGTCAGAGACCCAGTACTTC.

This clone has only a few counts. The chain carries TRBV7-9 and TRBJ1-2; no definite D call. The V and J ends lost 1 base and 8 bases respectively, with 8 bases between them. The CDR3 extends over 12 amino acids. In germline, CDR1 is SEHNR, CDR2 FQNEAQ (reference sequence). The CDR3 reads CASSLGLRGYTF. CDR3 nucleotide sequence: TGTGCCAGCAGCTTAGGGTTAAGGGGCTACACCTTC.

The chain employs TRBV28 and TRBJ2-7; D is perhaps TRBD2 (6 bases). The CDR3 contains 13 residues. CDR1 and CDR2 (germline): MDHEN, SYDVKM. V was shortened by 7 bases and J by 3 bases, with 13 bases between the two germline ends. The CDR3 spells CASKRAGIYEQYF. For the CDR3, the DNA is TGTGCCAGCAAAAGGGCGGGAATCTACGAGCAGTACTTC.

The V call is TRBV4-1, the J call TRBJ1-6; TRBD1 matches at 8 bases. Trimming at V came to 1 base and at J to 10 bases, leaving 6 bases not matched to a gene. This CDR3 has 15 residues. The germline CDR1 and CDR2 sequences are MGHRA and YSYEKL. The CDR3 is CASSQATGVPSPLHF. In DNA, the CDR3 is TGCGCCAGCAGCCAAGCGACAGGGGTCCCCTCACCCCTCCACTTT.

V usage is TRBV28 and J usage is TRBJ2-1; D perhaps matches TRBD1 (5 bases). Germline V gives CDR1 MDHEN, CDR2 SYDVKM. The V end lost 5 bases, the J end lost 10 bases, and 15 bases lay between the germline ends. The CDR3 is 13 amino acids. CDR3 region: CASSGHGSREQFF. Here the CDR3 DNA reads TGTGCCAGCAGTGGACATGGGTCTAGGGAGCAGTTCTTC.

The chain uses TRBV6-2 or TRBV6-3 and TRBJ2-1, with a tentative D call TRBD1 (6 bases). V gave up 0 bases and J gave up 9 bases, with 18 bases separating them. This CDR3 region has 16 residues. The germline CDR1 and CDR2 sequences are MNHEY and SVGEGT. DNA for the CDR3: TGTGCCAGCAGTTACTCGAGAGGGGAAGGGGGTGGTGAGCAGTTCTTC. Protein sequence: CASSYSRGEGGGEQFF.

In its sample, this clone was seen a few times. CDR3 bases: TGCGCCAGCAGCCAGCCGGGACAGGGACTAGGCACAGATACGCAGTATTTT. Amino acids: CASSQPGQGLGTDTQYF. The V gene is TRBV4-1, the J gene TRBJ2-3; weak D call: TRBD1 (9 bases). CDR3 size: 17 residues. The germline V and J ends were trimmed by 3 bases and 1 base, with 17 bases remaining between them. Germline V gene lookup returns CDR1 MGHRA and CDR2 YSYEKL.

There are a few counts of this clone. The J gene is TRBJ2-2, the V gene TRBV4-1; D uncertain. CDR3 size: 15 residues. Germline CDR1 reads MGHRA; CDR2 reads YSYEKL. V lost 6 bases, J lost 3 bases, and 14 bases lay in between. The CDR3 spells CASREPEKDTGELFF. The CDR3 DNA is TGCGCCAGCAGGGAACCAGAGAAGGACACCGGGGAGCTGTTTTTT.

V is TRBV4-1 and J is TRBJ1-5; D remains ambiguous. Germline-derived CDR1 and CDR2 are MGHRA and YSYEKL. Between the trimmed V and J ends, which lost 6 bases and 2 bases, there was a span of 11 bases. This CDR3 is 14 amino acids long. The CDR3 DNA reads as TGCGCCAGCAGTCCCCGGGAAGGCAATCAGCCCCAGCATTTT. This translates into CASSPREGNQPQHF.

The chain recombines TRBV2 with TRBJ1-1; D is possibly TRBD1 (6 bases). The CDR3 consists of 14 residues. Germline assignment: CDR1 SNHLY and CDR2 FYNNEI. Trimming took 6 bases from V and 3 from J, leaving 14 bases between them. The CDR3 DNA is TGTGCCAGCAGGGATGGGGGCCGAGACACTGAAGCTTTCTTT. The encoded protein is CASRDGGRDTEAFF.

The chain recombines TRBV3-1 (or the pseudogene TRBV3-2) with TRBJ2-6; D is unresolved. This CDR3 comprises 15 residues. From germline, CDR1 is LGHDT and CDR2 YNNKEL (reference sequence). The V gene lost 1 base and the J gene lost 4 bases, with 8 bases spanning the gap. CDR3 coding DNA: TGTGCCAGCAGCCAAGTGGGTACCGGGGCCAACGTCCTGACTTTC. This translates into CASSQVGTGANVLTF.

J is TRBJ1-4 and V is TRBV10-3, with 8 bases lining up with TRBD1. CDR1 is ENHRY, CDR2 SYGVKD, per germline. The CDR3 totals 14 residues. J gave up 7 bases and V 6 bases, and 7 bases lay outside the gene matches. CDR3 sequence reads: CAISLTGAGEKLFF. CDR3 sequence (DNA): TGTGCCATCAGCCTGACAGGGGCTGGTGAAAAACTGTTTTTT.

The rearrangement links TRBV3-1 (or the pseudogene TRBV3-2) to TRBJ2-3; D may correspond to TRBD1 or TRBD2 (5 bases each). Trimming took off 1 base at V and 9 bases at J, with 20 bases between the two ends. CDR3 length: 16 residues. CDR1 is LGHDT and CDR2 is YNNKEL in the germline V gene (reference sequence). In DNA, the CDR3 is TGTGCCAGCAGCCAAGTCAAAGGCAGGGTCTGGGGGACGCAGTATTTT. Protein: CASSQVKGRVWGTQYF.

The chain uses TRBV10-3 and TRBJ1-2, with unresolved D. V dropped 3 bases and J dropped 3 bases, with 17 bases sitting between them. Germline CDR1 and CDR2: ENHRY and SYGVKD. This CDR3 has 16 residues. CDR3 region: CAISEEDGLPYYGYTF. The CDR3 DNA reads as TGTGCCATCAGTGAAGAGGACGGGTTACCTTACTATGGCTACACCTTC.

V gene TRBV9 combines with J gene TRBJ1-1; no reliable D call. Per germline, CDR1 SGDLS and CDR2 YYNGEE. This CDR3 is 13 amino acids long. Between the trimmed V and J ends, which lost 0 bases and 1 base, there was a span of 4 bases. In DNA form, the CDR3 reads TGTGCCAGCAGCGTAGCCGAGAACACTGAAGCTTTCTTT. Translation gives CASSVAENTEAFF.

J is TRBJ2-1 and V is TRBV11-3, with a possible D match to TRBD2 (5 bases). This CDR3 is 15 amino acids long. CDR1 is SGHNT, CDR2 YENEEA, per germline. The V end lost 6 bases, the J end lost 6 bases, and 18 bases lay between the germline ends. CDR3: CASSLNSQRTNEQFF. The CDR3 region has the DNA TGTGCCAGCAGTCTCAATAGCCAGCGGACCAATGAGCAGTTCTTC.